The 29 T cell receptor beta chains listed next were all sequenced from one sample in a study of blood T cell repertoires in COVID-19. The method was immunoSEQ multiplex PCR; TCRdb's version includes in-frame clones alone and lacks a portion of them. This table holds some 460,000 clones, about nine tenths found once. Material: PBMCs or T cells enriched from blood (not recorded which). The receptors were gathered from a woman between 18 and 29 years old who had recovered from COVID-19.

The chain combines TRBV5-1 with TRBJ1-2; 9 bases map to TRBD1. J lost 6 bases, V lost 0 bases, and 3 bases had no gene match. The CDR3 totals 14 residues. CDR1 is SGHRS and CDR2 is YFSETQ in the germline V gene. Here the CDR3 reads CASSLGTGDDGYTF. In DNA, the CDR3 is TGCGCCAGCAGCTTGGGGACAGGGGACGATGGCTACACCTTC.

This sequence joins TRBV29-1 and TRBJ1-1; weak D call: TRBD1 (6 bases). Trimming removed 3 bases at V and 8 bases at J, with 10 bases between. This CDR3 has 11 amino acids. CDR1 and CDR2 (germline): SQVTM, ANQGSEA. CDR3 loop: CSVEGGQEAFF. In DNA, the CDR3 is TGCAGCGTTGAGGGGGGGCAAGAAGCTTTCTTT. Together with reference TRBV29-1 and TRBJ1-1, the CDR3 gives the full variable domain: SAVISQKPSRDICQRGTSLTIQCQVDSQVTMMFWYRQQPGQSLTLIATANQGSEATYESGFVIDKFPISRPNLTFSTLTVSNMSPEDSSIYLCSVEGGQEAFFGQGTRLTVV.

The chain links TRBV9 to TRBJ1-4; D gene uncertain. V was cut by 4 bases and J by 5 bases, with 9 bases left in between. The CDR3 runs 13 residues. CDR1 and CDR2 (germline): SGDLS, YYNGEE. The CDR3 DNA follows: TGTGCCAGCAGCCCGCCGGGAAATGAAAAACTGTTTTTT. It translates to CASSPPGNEKLFF.

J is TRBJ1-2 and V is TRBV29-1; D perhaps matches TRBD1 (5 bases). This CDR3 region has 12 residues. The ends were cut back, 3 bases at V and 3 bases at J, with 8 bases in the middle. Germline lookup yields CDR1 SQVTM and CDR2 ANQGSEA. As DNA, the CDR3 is TGCAGCGTTGAGGGACTTGACTATGGCTACACCTTC. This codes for CSVEGLDYGYTF.

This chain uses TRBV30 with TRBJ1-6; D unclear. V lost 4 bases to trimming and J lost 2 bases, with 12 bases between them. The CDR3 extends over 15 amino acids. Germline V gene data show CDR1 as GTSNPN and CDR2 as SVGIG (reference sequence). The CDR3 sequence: CAWTGSAAYNSPLHF. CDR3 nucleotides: TGTGCCTGGACAGGTAGCGCGGCCTATAATTCACCCCTCCACTTT.

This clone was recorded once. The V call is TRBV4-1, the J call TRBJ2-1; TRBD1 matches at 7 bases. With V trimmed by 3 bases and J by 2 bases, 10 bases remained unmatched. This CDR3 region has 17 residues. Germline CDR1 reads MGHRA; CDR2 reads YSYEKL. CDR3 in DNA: TGCGCCAGCAGCCACCTGGGGACAGTCGTTCCCTACAATGAGCAGTTCTTC. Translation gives CASSHLGTVVPYNEQFF.

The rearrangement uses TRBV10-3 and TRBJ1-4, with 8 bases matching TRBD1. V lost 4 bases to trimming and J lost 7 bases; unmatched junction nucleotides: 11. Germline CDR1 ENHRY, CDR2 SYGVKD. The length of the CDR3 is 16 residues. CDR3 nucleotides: TGTGCCATCAGTGGAGGGAGGACAGGGATCGGTGAAAAACTGTTTTTT. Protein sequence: CAISGGRTGIGEKLFF.

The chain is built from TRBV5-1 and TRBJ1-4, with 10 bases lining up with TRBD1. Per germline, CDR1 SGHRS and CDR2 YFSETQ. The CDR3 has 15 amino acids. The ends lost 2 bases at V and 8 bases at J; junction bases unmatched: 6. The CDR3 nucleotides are TGCGCCAGCAGCTTCACCGGGACAGGGGAGGAAAAACTGTTTTTT. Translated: CASSFTGTGEEKLFF. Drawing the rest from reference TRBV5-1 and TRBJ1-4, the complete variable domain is KAGVTQTPRYLIKTRGQQVTLSCSPISGHRSVSWYQQTPGQGLQFLFEYFSETQRNKGNFPGRFSGRQFSNSRSEMNVSTLELGDSALYLCASSFTGTGEEKLFFGSGTQLSVL.

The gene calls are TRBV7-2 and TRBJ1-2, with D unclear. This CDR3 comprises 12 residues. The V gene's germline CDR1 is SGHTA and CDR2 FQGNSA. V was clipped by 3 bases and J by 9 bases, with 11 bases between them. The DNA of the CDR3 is TGTGCCAGCAGCTTGGTAGTTTCGCGCTACACCTTC. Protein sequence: CASSLVVSRYTF.

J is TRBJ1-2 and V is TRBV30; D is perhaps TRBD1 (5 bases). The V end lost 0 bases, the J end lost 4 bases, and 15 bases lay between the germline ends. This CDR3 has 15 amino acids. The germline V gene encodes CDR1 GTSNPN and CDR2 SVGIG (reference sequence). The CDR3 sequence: CAWSVGGAESYGYTF. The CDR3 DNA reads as TGTGCCTGGAGTGTGGGAGGGGCAGAGAGCTATGGCTACACCTTC.

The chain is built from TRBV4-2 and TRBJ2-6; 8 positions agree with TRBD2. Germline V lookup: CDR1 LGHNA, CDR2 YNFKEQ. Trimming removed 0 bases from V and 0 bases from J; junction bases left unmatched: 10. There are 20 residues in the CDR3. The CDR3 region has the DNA TGTGCCAGCAGCCAAGATGAGGAAGCGGGGGCCCTCTCTGGGGCCAACGTCCTGACTTTC. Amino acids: CASSQDEEAGALSGANVLTF.

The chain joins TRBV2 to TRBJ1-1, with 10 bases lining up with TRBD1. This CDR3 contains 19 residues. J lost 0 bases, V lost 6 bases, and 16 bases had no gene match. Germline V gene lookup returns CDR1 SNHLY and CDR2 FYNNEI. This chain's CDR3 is CASSDRPGQGIGMNTEAFF. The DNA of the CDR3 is TGTGCCAGCAGCGACAGACCGGGACAGGGGATAGGGATGAACACTGAAGCTTTCTTT.

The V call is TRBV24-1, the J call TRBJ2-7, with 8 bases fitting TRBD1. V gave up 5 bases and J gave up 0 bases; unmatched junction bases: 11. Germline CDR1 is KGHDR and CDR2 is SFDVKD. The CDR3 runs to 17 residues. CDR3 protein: CATSGPSPRGLSYEQYF. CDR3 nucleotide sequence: TGTGCCACCAGTGGACCCTCCCCCAGGGGGCTCTCCTACGAGCAGTACTTC.

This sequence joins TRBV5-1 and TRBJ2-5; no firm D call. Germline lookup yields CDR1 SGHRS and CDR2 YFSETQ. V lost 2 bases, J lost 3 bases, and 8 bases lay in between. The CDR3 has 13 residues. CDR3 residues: CASSFTVEETQYF. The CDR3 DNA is TGCGCCAGCAGCTTCACTGTAGAAGAGACCCAGTACTTC.

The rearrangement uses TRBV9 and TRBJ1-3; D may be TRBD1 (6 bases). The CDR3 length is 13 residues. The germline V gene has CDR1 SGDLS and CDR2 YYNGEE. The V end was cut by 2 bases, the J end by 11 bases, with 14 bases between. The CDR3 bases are TGTGCCAGCAGCGTGAATCAGGGGATGGCCATATATTTT. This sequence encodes CASSVNQGMAIYF. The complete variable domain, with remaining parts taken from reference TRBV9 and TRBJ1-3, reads DSGVTQTPKHLITATGQRVTLRCSPRSGDLSVYWYQQSLDQGLQFLIQYYNGEERAKGNILERFSAQQFPDLHSELNLSSLELGDSALYFCASSVNQGMAIYFGEGSWLTVV.

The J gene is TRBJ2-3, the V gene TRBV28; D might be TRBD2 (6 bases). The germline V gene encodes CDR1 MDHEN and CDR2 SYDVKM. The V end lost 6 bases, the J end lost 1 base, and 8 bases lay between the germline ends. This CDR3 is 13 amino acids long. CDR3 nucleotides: TGTGCCAGCAGGGAGCGGGGCACAGATACGCAGTATTTT. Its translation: CASRERGTDTQYF.

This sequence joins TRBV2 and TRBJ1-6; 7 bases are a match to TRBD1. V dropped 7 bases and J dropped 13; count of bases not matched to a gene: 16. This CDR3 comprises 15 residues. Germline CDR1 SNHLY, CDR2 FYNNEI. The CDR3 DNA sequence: TGTGCCAGCAATGTCGGACAGGCGGAATCGAGCCCCCTCCACTTT. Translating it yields CASNVGQAESSPLHF.

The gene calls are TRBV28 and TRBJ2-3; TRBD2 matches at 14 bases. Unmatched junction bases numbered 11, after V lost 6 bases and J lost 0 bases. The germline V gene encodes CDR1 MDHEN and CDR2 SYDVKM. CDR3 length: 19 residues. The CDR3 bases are TGTGCCAGCAGGCCAGCGGGACTAGCGGGGGTGACTAGCACAGATACGCAGTATTTT. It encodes CASRPAGLAGVTSTDTQYF.

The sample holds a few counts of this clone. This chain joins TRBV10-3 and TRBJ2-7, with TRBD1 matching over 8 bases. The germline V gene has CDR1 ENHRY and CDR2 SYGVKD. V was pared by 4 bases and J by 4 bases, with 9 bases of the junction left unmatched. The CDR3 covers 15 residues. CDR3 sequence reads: CAISVRRGRGYEQYF. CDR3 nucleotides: TGTGCCATCAGTGTCCGCAGGGGGCGCGGATACGAGCAGTACTTC.

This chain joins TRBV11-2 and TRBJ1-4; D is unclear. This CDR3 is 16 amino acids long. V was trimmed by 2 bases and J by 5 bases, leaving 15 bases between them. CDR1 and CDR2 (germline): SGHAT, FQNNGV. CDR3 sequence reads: CASSLNPRGRNEKLFF. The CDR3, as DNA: TGTGCCAGCAGCTTAAATCCCCGGGGTAGGAATGAAAAACTGTTTTTT.

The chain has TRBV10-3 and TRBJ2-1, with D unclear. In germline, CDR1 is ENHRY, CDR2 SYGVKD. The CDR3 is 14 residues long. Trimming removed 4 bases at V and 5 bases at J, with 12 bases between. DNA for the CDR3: TGTGCCATCAGTGTGTTCCGTCAGAACAATGAGCAGTTCTTC. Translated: CAISVFRQNNEQFF.

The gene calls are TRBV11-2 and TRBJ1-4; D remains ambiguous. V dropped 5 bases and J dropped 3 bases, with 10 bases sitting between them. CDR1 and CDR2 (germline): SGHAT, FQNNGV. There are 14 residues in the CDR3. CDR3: CASSAQVANEKLFF. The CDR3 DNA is TGTGCCAGCAGCGCTCAGGTGGCTAATGAAAAACTGTTTTTT.

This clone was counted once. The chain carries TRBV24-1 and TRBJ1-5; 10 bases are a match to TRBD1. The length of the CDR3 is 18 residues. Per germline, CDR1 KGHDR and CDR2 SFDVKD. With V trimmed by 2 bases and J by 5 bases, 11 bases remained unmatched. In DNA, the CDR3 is TGTGCCACCAGTGATTCAGGACAGGGGGAGGCTGCCCATCAGCCCCAGCATTTT. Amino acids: CATSDSGQGEAAHQPQHF.

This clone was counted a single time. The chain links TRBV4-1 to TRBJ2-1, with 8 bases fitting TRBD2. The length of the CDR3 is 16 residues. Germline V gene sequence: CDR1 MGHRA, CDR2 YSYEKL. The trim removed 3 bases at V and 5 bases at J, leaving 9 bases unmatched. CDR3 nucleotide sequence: TGCGCCAGCAGCCATCGTCTGGGACTAGATGACAATGAGCAGTTCTTC. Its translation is CASSHRLGLDDNEQFF.

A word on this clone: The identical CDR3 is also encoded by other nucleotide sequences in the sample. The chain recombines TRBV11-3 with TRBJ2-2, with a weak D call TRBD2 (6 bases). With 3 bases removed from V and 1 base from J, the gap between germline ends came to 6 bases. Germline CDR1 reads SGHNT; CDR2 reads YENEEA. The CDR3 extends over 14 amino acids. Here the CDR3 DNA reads TGTGCCAGCAGCTTGGGGGGGAACACCGGGGAGCTGTTTTTT. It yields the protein CASSLGGNTGELFF.

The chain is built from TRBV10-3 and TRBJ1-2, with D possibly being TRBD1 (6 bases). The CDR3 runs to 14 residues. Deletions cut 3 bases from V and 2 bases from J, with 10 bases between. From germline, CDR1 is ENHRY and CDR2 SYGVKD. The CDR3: CAISEHRDNYGYTF. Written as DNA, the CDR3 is TGTGCCATCAGTGAACACAGGGACAACTATGGCTACACCTTC.

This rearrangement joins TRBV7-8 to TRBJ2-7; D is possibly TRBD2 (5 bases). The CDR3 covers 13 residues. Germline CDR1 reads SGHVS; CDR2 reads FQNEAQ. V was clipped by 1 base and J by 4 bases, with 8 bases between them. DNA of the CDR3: TGTGCCAGCAGCTTAGGGACGGGGTACGAGCAGTACTTC. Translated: CASSLGTGYEQYF.

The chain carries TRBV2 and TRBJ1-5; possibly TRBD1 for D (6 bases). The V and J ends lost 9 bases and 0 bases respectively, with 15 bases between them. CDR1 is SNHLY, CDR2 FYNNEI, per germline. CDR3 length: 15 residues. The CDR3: CASSRTEASNQPQHF. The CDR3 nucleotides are TGTGCCAGTTCGAGGACAGAGGCTAGCAATCAGCCCCAGCATTTT.

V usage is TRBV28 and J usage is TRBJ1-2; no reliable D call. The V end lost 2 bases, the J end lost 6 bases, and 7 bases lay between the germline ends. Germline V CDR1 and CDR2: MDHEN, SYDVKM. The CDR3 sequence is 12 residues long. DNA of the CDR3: TGTGCCAGCAGTTTACCCGGTGATGGCTACACCTTC. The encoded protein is CASSLPGDGYTF.